A selection of T cell receptor beta chains follows, all from one sample in a study of T cells in Graves' hyperthyroidism and ophthalmopathy. One entry per CDR3 protein, called by TCRdb with MiXCR from the multiplex PCR reads. Counted here are some 510,000 distinct CDR3 sequences, roughly 20% occurring once; the ten biggest clones make up 26%. The sequenced sample consisted of blood. The origin of the receptors is a man aged 18 to 30 with Graves' hyperthyroidism. CDR3s include the opening cysteine and the closing phenylalanine or tryptophan. The D gene is left open where the match is weak. Size tells how often a clone was seen (once, few, many) or the class of an expanded clone, and some rows leave it out.

NA	TRBV28	NA	TRBJ1-1	CASSLRRGEAFF	TGTGCCAGCAGTTTGCGTCGGGGAGAAGCTTTCTTT
NA	TRBV4-1	NA	TRBJ2-7	CASSQAQGISYEQYF	TGCGCCAGCAGCCAAGCGCAGGGTATCTCCTACGAGCAGTACTTC
few	TRBV9	TRBD1	TRBJ1-1	CASSVSGQGNTEAFF	TGTGCCAGCAGCGTCTCGGGACAGGGGAACACTGAAGCTTTCTTT
many	TRBV12-3/TRBV12-4	NA	TRBJ1-6	CASSFLSGVGSPLHF	TGTGCCAGCAGTTTTTTGTCGGGTGTGGGTTCACCCCTCCACTTT
many	TRBV5-1	TRBD1	TRBJ1-2	CASSWGVGTANYGYTF	TGCGCCAGCAGCTGGGGGGTCGGGACAGCTAACTATGGCTACACCTTC
many	TRBV6-2/TRBV6-3	TRBD1	TRBJ2-7	CASTLDRVRYEQYF	TGTGCCAGCACCCTGGACAGGGTAAGGTACGAGCAGTACTTC
NA	TRBV13	TRBD1	TRBJ1-1	CASSETQGGTEAFF	TGTGCCAGCAGCGAGACACAGGGGGGCACTGAAGCTTTCTTT
many	TRBV20-1	NA	TRBJ1-2	CSARVGPRNYGYTF	TGCAGTGCTAGAGTAGGGCCGAGGAACTATGGCTACACCTTC
NA	TRBV11-1	TRBD1	TRBJ2-7	CASSVSLGTGEWYEQYF	TGTGCCAGCAGCGTCTCACTGGGGACAGGGGAATGGTACGAGCAGTACTTC
few	TRBV9	NA	TRBJ2-6	CASSYNVDNVLTF	TGTGCCAGCAGCTATAACGTAGACAACGTCCTGACTTTC
many	TRBV9	NA	TRBJ1-1	CASSDVTGGNTEAFF	TGTGCCAGCAGCGACGTGACCGGGGGCAACACTGAAGCTTTCTTT
many	TRBV6-1	NA	TRBJ2-5	CASSGTVSQETQYF	TGTGCCAGCAGTGGGACAGTGTCCCAAGAGACCCAGTACTTC
NA	TRBV15	NA	TRBJ1-1	CATSRAPENTEAFF	TGTGCCACCAGCAGAGCCCCAGAGAACACTGAAGCTTTCTTT
many	TRBV27	TRBD1	TRBJ1-1	CASSAQGDVTEAFF	TGTGCCAGCAGCGCCCAGGGGGACGTCACTGAAGCTTTCTTT